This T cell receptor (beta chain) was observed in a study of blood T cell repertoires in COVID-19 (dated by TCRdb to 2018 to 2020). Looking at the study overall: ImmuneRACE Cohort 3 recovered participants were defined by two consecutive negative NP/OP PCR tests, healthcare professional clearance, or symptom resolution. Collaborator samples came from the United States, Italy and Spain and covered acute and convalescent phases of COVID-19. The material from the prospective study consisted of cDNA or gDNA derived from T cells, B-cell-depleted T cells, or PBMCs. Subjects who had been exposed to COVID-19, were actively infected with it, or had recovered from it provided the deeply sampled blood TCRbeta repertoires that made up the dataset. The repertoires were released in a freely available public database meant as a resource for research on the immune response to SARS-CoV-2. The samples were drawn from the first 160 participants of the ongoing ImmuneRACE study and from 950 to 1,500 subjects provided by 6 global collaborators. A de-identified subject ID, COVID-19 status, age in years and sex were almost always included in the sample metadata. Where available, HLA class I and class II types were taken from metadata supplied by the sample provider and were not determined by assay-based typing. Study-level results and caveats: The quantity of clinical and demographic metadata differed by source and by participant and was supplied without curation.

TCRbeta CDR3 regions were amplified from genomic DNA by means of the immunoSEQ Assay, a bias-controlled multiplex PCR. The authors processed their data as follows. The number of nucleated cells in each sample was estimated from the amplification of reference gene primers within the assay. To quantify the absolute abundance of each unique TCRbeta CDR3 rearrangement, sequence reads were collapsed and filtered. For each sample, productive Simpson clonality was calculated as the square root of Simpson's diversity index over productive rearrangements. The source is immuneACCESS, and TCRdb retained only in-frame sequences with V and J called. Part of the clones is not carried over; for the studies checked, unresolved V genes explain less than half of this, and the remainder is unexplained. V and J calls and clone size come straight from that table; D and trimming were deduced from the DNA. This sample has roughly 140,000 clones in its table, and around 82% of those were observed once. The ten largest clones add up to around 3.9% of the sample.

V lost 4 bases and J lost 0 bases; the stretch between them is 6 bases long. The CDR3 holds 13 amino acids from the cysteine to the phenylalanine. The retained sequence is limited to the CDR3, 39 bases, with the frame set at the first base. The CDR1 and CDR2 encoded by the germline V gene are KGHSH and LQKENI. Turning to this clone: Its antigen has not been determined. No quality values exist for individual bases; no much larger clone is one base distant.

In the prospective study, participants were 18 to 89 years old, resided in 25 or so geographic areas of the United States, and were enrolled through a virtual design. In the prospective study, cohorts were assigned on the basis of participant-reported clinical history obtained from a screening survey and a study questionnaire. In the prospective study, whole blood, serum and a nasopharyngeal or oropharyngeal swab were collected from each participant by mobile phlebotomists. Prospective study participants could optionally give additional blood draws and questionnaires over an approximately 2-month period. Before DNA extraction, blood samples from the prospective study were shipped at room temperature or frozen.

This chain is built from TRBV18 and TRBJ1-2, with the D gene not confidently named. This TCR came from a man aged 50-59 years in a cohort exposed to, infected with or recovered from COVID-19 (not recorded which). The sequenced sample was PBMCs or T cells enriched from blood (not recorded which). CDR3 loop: CASSQTPNYGYTF. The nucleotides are TGTGCCAGCTCACAGACACCTAACTATGGCTACACCTTC. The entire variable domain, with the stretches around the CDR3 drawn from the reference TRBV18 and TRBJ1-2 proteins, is NAGVMQNPRHLVRRRGQEARLRCSPMKGHSHVYWYRQLPEEGLKFMVYLQKENIIDESGMPKERFSAEFPKEGPSILRIQQVVRGDSAAYFCASSQTPNYGYTFGSGTRLTVV.